The clone carrying this TCR beta chain was picked up many times. The sample originates from a study of T cells in Graves' hyperthyroidism and ophthalmopathy. V lost 1 base, J lost 0 bases, and 11 bases stayed unmatched. This CDR3 has 18 amino acids. Germline lookup yields CDR1 SGHAT and CDR2 FQNNGV. RNA transcripts served as the template for amplifying TCR beta CDR3 regions. An initial round of RT-PCR targeting the TCR CDR3 relied on the HTBI primer set. TCRdb redid the calling of the multiplex PCR reads with MiXCR, one entry per CDR3 protein. Among 350,000 to 450,000 distinct CDR3 sequences listed, about 15% were seen once.

The specimen sequenced was blood. The TCR comes from an older woman with Graves' hyperthyroidism. The chain recombines TRBV11-2 with TRBJ2-7, with 8 nucleotides matching TRBD1. The CDR3, as DNA: TGTGCCAGCAGCTTAGGCTCGTATACAGGGGGAAGCTCCTACGAGCAGTACTTC. It encodes CASSLGSYTGGSSYEQYF.